This TCR beta chain originates from a study of Ad26.COV2.S vaccination and SARS-CoV-2 variants. Findings of the study overall: Individuals receiving vaccine had higher spike-specific TCR breadth than placebo recipients did. TCR breadth and depth analyses may have underestimated total T cell responses. Substantial post-vaccination breadth of spike-specific CD8+ and CD4+ T cell responses was reported. Vaccine and placebo recipients had comparable breadth of non-spike TCRs.

Germline values: CDR1 PRHDT, CDR2 FYEKMQ (reference sequence). V lost 5 bases and J lost 6; bases outside the gene matches: 19. CDR3 size: 18 residues. This table comes from immunoSEQ multiplex PCR, and its TCRdb copy is limited to in-frame clones, with some not included. Counted here are nearly 95,000 clones, roughly 85% occurring once; the ten biggest clones make up around a sixth. As for this clone: What it binds is not known.

Specimen: peripheral blood, collected after recovery from COVID-19. The V gene is TRBV13, the J gene TRBJ1-2; 9 nucleotides match TRBD1. The TCR was taken from a human donor who had recovered from COVID-19. The CDR3, as DNA: TGTGCCAGCAGCCCCCGCATGGTATCGGGACAGGGAGGGGATGGCTACACCTTC. It yields the protein CASSPRMVSGQGGDGYTF.